This T cell receptor beta chain comes out of a study of T cell repertoires in cytomegalovirus infection (dated by TCRdb to about 2019). As for the study more broadly: Donor HLA type was relevant to the analysis, as public TCR beta signatures indicated carriage of CMV infection together with the matching HLA type. Points the paper makes about the study in general: The ex vivo response was dominated by HLA-C-restricted CMV-specific TCR beta clonotypes, and the single most frequent clonotype in two of eight donors was supplied by these HLA-C-restricted clonotypes. In both this cohort and an independent cohort of over 350 donors, the cumulative frequency of public TCR beta family members distinguished carriers of CMV infection plus the relevant HLA type.

A note on this clonotype: Its antigen is unknown. Per-nucleotide qualities are absent, and no much larger clonotype sits a single base away.

The sample was run on an Illumina HiSeq 1500. TCRdb's own reprocessing of the public reads used fastp at Q25 and MiXCR and kept productive beta chains. Duplicate CDR3 protein sequences are folded into a single record with the most common DNA and genes. A total of roughly 300,000 distinct CDR3 sequences appear in this sample, around 25% of them only once. Approximately 15% of the sample belongs to the ten largest clones. V is pruned by 8 bases and J by 9 bases, leaving 9 bases of the junction without a gene match. The germline V gene (reference sequence) supplies CDR1 SEHNR and CDR2 FQNEAQ. The CDR3 holds 13 amino acids from the cysteine to the phenylalanine. Just CDR3 DNA is preserved here, 39 bases in frame from base 1.

The chain links TRBV7-9 with TRBJ2-1, and 8 bases in between align with TRBD2. This TCR derives from a human donor in good health (CMV status not recorded). Some clones in this sample may be carry-over from other donors' samples. Sequenced: PBMCs. The sequenced DNA is TGTGCCAGCCTACCCGGGGGGGGTACTGAGCAGTTCTTC. Its protein reads: CASLPGGGTEQFF.